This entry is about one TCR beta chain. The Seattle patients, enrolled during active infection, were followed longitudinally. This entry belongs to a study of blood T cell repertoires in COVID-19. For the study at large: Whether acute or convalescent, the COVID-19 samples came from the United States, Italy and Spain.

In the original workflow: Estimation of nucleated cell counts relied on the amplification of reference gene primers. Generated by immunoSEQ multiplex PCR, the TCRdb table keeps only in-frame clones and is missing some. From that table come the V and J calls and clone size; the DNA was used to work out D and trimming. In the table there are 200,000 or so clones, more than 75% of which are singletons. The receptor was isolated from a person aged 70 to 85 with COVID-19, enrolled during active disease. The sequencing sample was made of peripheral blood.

CDR3 coding DNA: TGCGCCAGCAGCTTGGGTCCCGTTGTACAAGAGACCCAGTACTTC. Its translation: CASSLGPVVQETQYF. This chain uses TRBV5-1 with TRBJ2-5; D call uncertain. Trimming cost V 0 bases and J 2 bases, with 11 bases left between them. This CDR3 has 15 residues. Germline V lookup: CDR1 SGHRS, CDR2 YFSETQ.